Below are 3 T cell receptor beta chains sequenced from a single sample in a study of T cells after yellow fever vaccination. TCRdb recomputed calls from the 5' RACE reads with MiXCR, one row per CDR3 protein. The table lists under 50,000 distinct CDR3 sequences, more than 6% of them singletons. Here the sequenced sample was PBMCs, either bulk or a sorted T-cell subset (CD4+, CD8+, memory, or dextramer-sorted; not recorded which), taken 45 days after the yellow fever booster vaccination. These receptor sequences come from a man aged 30 to 45 who received the YFV17D yellow fever vaccine.

This rearrangement joins TRBV18 to TRBJ2-5; TRBD2 aligns across 11 bases. The CDR3 runs to 19 residues. The V segment lost 1 base and the J segment 1 base; nucleotides outside the gene matches: 11. The V gene's germline CDR1 is KGHSH and CDR2 LQKENI. CDR3 coding DNA: TGTGCCAGCTCACCACAACCGACTAGCGGGACGACTCTCCAAGAGACCCAGTACTTC. Its protein is CASSPQPTSGTTLQETQYF.

This clonotype appeared many times. CDR3 residues: CASSSLAGGSETQYF. As DNA, the CDR3 is TGTGCCAGCAGTTCTCTAGCGGGAGGTTCAGAGACCCAGTACTTC. J is TRBJ2-5 and V is TRBV7-6; 11 positions agree with TRBD2. The CDR3 extends over 15 amino acids. Germline CDR1 is SGHVS and CDR2 is FNYEAQ. V was pared by 6 bases and J by 4 bases, with 7 bases of the junction left unmatched.

This clonotype was detected ten times or more. The rearrangement links TRBV30 to TRBJ1-5; the D gene is possibly TRBD1 (6 bases). CDR3 length: 14 residues. Germline assignment: CDR1 GTSNPN and CDR2 SVGIG (reference sequence). V was cut by 3 bases and J by 1 base, with 10 bases left in between. CDR3 DNA: TGTGCCTGGAGCCTGGACAGCAGCAATCAGCCCCAGCATTTT. It specifies CAWSLDSSNQPQHF.